The 18 T cell receptor beta chains below were found in one sample sequenced in a study of siplizumab effects on memory and regulatory T cells. Measured with immunoSEQ multiplex PCR; TCRdb has only the in-frame clones, and not every one. Of more than 95,000 clones listed, less than 95% are singletons. Material: non-Treg CD4+ T cells sorted from blood. The receptors come from a human donor in good health.

This clone was counted once. Other nucleotide sequences in the sample specify the same CDR3. The chain recombines TRBV5-6 with TRBJ1-5; 8 bases are a match to TRBD1. Trimming cost V 0 bases and J 2 bases; bases outside gene matches: 1. This CDR3 has 15 amino acids. Germline-derived CDR1 and CDR2 are SGHDT and YYEEEE. This CDR3 is CASSLAGGGNQPQHF. The CDR3 bases are TGTGCCAGCAGCTTGGCAGGGGGCGGCAATCAGCCCCAGCATTTT.

V is TRBV27 and J is TRBJ1-1, with 8 bases lining up with TRBD1. Germline CDR1 MNHEY, CDR2 SMNVEV (reference sequence). The J segment lost 10 bases and the V segment lost 3 bases, leaving 13 bases of the junction unmatched. The CDR3 covers 15 residues. The CDR3 coding sequence is TGTGCCAGCAGTTTCAGGGGGCGCGAACGTATCGCAGCTTTCTTT. It specifies CASSFRGRERIAAFF.

This clone was observed a few times. CDR3 sequence: CASSPGPPEQYF. The CDR3 bases are TGCGCCAGCAGTCCCGGTCCCCCCGAGCAGTACTTC. The rearrangement links TRBV23-1 to TRBJ2-7, with D hard to call. Being an ORF, TRBV23-1 has a function that is uncertain. Trimming pared 4 bases from V and 6 bases from J, leaving 10 bases between. The CDR3 consists of 12 residues.

The J gene is TRBJ2-3, the V gene TRBV4-2; D is perhaps TRBD1 (6 bases). CDR1 is LGHNA and CDR2 is YNFKEQ in the germline V gene. The CDR3 sequence is 19 residues long. The ends were cut back, 4 bases at V and 2 bases at J, with 25 bases in the middle. CDR3 protein: CASSRIRGNGQGLTDTQYF. CDR3 coding DNA: TGTGCCAGCAGCCGAATACGGGGTAATGGTCAGGGGCTCACAGATACGCAGTATTTT.

This clone came up a few times. The rearrangement joins TRBV6-1 to TRBJ1-4, with D unresolved. Between the trimmed V and J ends, which lost 2 bases and 1 base, there was a span of 11 bases. The CDR3 totals 16 residues. Germline CDR1 and CDR2: MNHNS and SASEGT. For the CDR3, the DNA is TGTGCCAGCAGTGAATTAGGGATCCAAACTAATGAAAAACTGTTTTTT. This translates into CASSELGIQTNEKLFF.

This chain joins TRBV19 and TRBJ2-2; D is perhaps TRBD2 (5 bases). CDR3 length: 19 residues. Trimming cost V 6 bases and J 1 base, with 24 bases left between them. Germline-derived CDR1 and CDR2 are LNHDA and SQIVND (reference sequence). The CDR3 DNA is TGTGCCAGTAGAACGATCCTTGGACTTCACAATCAGAACACCGGGGAGCTGTTTTTT. It encodes CASRTILGLHNQNTGELFF.

The chain links TRBV5-1 to TRBJ1-1; 9 nucleotides match TRBD1. The CDR3 sequence is 13 residues long. V dropped 5 bases and J dropped 3; count of bases not matched to a gene: 2. CDR1 and CDR2 (germline): SGHRS, YFSETQ. The CDR3, as DNA: TGCGCCAGCAGAACAGGGGGCTACACTGAAGCTTTCTTT. It yields the protein CASRTGGYTEAFF.

The CDR3 DNA reads as TGTGCCAGCAGTTACTCTCTTCGAACTGAAGCTTTCTTT. It translates to CASSYSLRTEAFF. The chain carries TRBV6-5 and TRBJ1-1; D gene unclear. In germline, CDR1 is MNHEY, CDR2 SVGAGI. The CDR3 sequence is 13 residues long. Deletions cut 0 bases from V and 5 bases from J, with 7 bases between.

The CDR3 nucleotides read TGTGCCAGCAGTCCCCTGTCTTCGGGAGGGGTCTACAATGAGCAGTTCTTC. The encoded protein is CASSPLSSGGVYNEQFF. The V and J genes are TRBV27 and TRBJ2-1, with 8 bases identical to TRBD2. Germline CDR1 and CDR2: MNHEY and SMNVEV (reference sequence). This CDR3 comprises 17 residues. The ends lost 5 bases at V and 3 bases at J; junction bases unmatched: 12.

In this sample, this clone turned up once. The gene calls are TRBV7-9 and TRBJ1-2; D perhaps matches TRBD1 (5 bases). Trimming removed 2 bases at V and 8 bases at J, with 9 bases between. The CDR3 totals 12 residues. Germline V lookup: CDR1 SEHNR, CDR2 FQNEAQ (reference sequence). The CDR3 sequence is CASSLQGNGYTF. The CDR3 bases are TGTGCCAGCAGCTTACAGGGAAACGGCTACACCTTC.

The gene calls are TRBV5-5 and TRBJ1-2; possible D gene TRBD1, 6 bases. This CDR3 spans 16 amino acids. The ends were cut back, 2 bases at V and 1 base at J, with 15 bases in the middle. Germline values: CDR1 SGHKS, CDR2 YYEKEE (reference sequence). CDR3 in amino acids: CASSFKQGRDNYGYTF. The DNA of the CDR3 is TGTGCCAGCAGCTTCAAACAGGGTAGGGATAACTATGGCTACACCTTC.

The rearrangement links TRBV5-1 to TRBJ1-2; 7 bases match TRBD1. Germline-derived CDR1 and CDR2 are SGHRS and YFSETQ. The CDR3 is made up of 16 amino acids. V lost 1 base and J lost 6; bases outside the gene matches: 12. The CDR3 DNA is TGCGCCAGCAGCTTGTCGGCGACAGGGAAAATGGATGGCTACACCTTC. The encoded protein is CASSLSATGKMDGYTF.

This clone is a singleton in its sample. This chain joins TRBV2 and TRBJ1-1; D uncertain. Trimming took 5 bases from V and 1 from J, leaving 14 bases between them. CDR1 SNHLY and CDR2 FYNNEI come from the germline V gene. The CDR3 has 15 amino acids. The CDR3 sequence is CASSTQPWGNTEAFF. The CDR3 DNA reads as TGTGCCAGCAGTACTCAACCATGGGGGAACACTGAAGCTTTCTTT.

The chain joins TRBV7-9 to TRBJ1-2; D is possibly TRBD1 (6 bases). Germline V gives CDR1 SEHNR, CDR2 FQNEAQ (reference sequence). The CDR3 totals 14 residues. V lost 5 bases to trimming and J lost 6 bases, with 16 bases between them. Written as DNA, the CDR3 is TGTGCCAGCAGCCTAATGGACAGCTTTAATGGCTACACCTTC. Translating gives CASSLMDSFNGYTF. Using reference TRBV7-9 and TRBJ1-2 for the parts outside the CDR3, the full variable domain is DTGVSQNPRHKITKRGQNVTFRCDPISEHNRLYWYRQTLGQGPEFLTYFQNEAQLEKSRLLSDRFSAERPKGSFSTLEIQRTEQGDSAMYLCASSLMDSFNGYTFGSGTRLTVV.

CDR3 in DNA: TGCGCCAGCAGCTTGGTGGGGACAGGGGGCGCGGAGACCCAGTACTTC. This gives the protein CASSLVGTGGAETQYF. This chain joins TRBV5-1 and TRBJ2-5; 12 bases align to TRBD1. There are 16 residues in the CDR3. Germline trimming cut 0 bases from V and 5 bases from J; bases unmatched to any gene: 5. In germline, CDR1 is SGHRS, CDR2 YFSETQ.

The rearrangement links TRBV18 to TRBJ1-2; no reliable D call. V was cut by 2 bases and J by 1 base, with 11 bases left in between. CDR3 length equals 15 residues. The germline gives CDR1 KGHSH, CDR2 LQKENI. The CDR3 sequence is CASSPTQRDNYGYTF. The CDR3 region has the DNA TGTGCCAGCTCACCAACGCAAAGAGATAACTATGGCTACACCTTC.

The rearrangement joins TRBV4-2 to TRBJ1-1; 11 nucleotides line up with TRBD1. CDR3 length: 16 residues. Per germline, CDR1 LGHNA and CDR2 YNFKEQ. With V trimmed by 4 bases and J by 4 bases, 8 bases remained unmatched. CDR3 loop: CASSPGQGAGGTEAFF. The CDR3 region has the DNA TGTGCCAGCAGCCCAGGACAGGGGGCGGGGGGCACTGAAGCTTTCTTT.

The V gene is TRBV11-2, the J gene TRBJ1-4, with TRBD1 as a possible D gene (5 bases). This CDR3 region has 14 residues. The ends were cut back, 1 base at V and 8 bases at J, with 11 bases in the middle. Germline V gives CDR1 SGHAT, CDR2 FQNNGV. CDR3 DNA: TGTGCCAGCAGCTTAGGGGGGGGATTGGAAAAACTGTTTTTT. Its translation is CASSLGGGLEKLFF. The full variable domain, completed using reference TRBV11-2 and TRBJ1-4, is EAGVAQSPRYKIIEKRQSVAFWCNPISGHATLYWYQQILGQGPKLLIQFQNNGVVDDSQLPKDRFSAERLKGVDSTLKIQPAKLEDSAVYLCASSLGGGLEKLFFGSGTQLSVL.